This T cell receptor (beta chain) emerged from a study of cytomegalovirus exposure and HLA in healthy donors (dated by TCRdb to between 2016 and 2019). Describing the broader study: The roughly 670 repertoires of the first cohort and the roughly 120 validation repertoires were produced on the same platform, according to a later analysis. In addition to the first cohort of 666 subjects, a separate validation cohort of approximately 110 different subjects was used. The study aimed to test whether signatures of past pathogen exposure could be identified by cataloging public T cell receptors. High-throughput TCR immunosequencing, statistical association of individual TCRs with disease status, and machine learning were combined to predict cytomegalovirus infection status.

Library preparation was by the immunoSEQ multiplex PCR assay. Processing in the source paper ran as follows. A statistical classification framework was built to diagnose cytomegalovirus status from the catalog of TCR beta chain sequences. TCRdb obtained this table from immuneACCESS and retained in-frame rearrangements with V and J assigned. These tables miss some clones; where compared with another copy, unresolved V genes account for less than half of the shortfall, and the remainder is unexplained. V and J calls and clone size are as listed in that table; D and trimming were resolved from the DNA. The sample records around 75,000 clones, 70% to 90% of which are singletons. The ten most abundant clones make up less than 3% of the sample. As for this clone: The target of this receptor is not known. One base away there is no much larger clone; base qualities are not given.

From V the trimming removes 6 bases and from J it removes 9 bases, while the gene matches leave 16 bases of the junction unaccounted for. CDR1 SGHTA and CDR2 FQGNSA were looked up in the germline V gene. The CDR3 covers 15 residues, taking in both the cysteine and the phenylalanine. The retained sequence is limited to the CDR3, 45 bases, with the frame set at the first base. General study outcomes and caveats: A few of the identified cytomegalovirus-associated TCR beta chains were confirmed in vitro to be specific for cytomegalovirus antigens. According to the authors, the approach could potentially be generalized to other disease states and immunological phenotypes. While some public TCRs were present in many individuals, most TCR sequences turned up only very rarely across donors. A later analysis lacked HLA typing for the validation cohort, so it scored co-occurrence in that cohort across all 110 or so repertoires. A total of fewer than 200 TCR beta chains were listed by the study as associated with cytomegalovirus. The classifier was reported to diagnose cytomegalovirus status with high specificity and sensitivity in both the original cohort and the validation cohort. A later analysis found that TCRs clustered in the first cohort also tended to co-occur in the 120 validation repertoires, with 90% to 95% of cluster scores above 0.

Donors formed part of the validation cohort, which comprised some 120 subjects and was distinct from the first cohort of 666 subjects. The receptor was derived from a man aged 25-40 years in good health and CMV-seronegative. The sequenced material came from PBMCs. Recombination linked TRBV7-2 to TRBJ1-1, with 7 middle bases fitting TRBD1. The CDR3 is CASSQQSGGQSQAFF. The nucleotide sequence is TGTGCCAGCAGTCAGCAATCAGGGGGACAGAGTCAAGCTTTCTTT.